The clone carrying this TCR beta chain was seen a few times. Alongside a J-beta primer mix, a sample-barcoded 5' primer served in a second PCR lasting roughly 6 to 11 cycles. TCRdb reanalysed the 5' RACE reads using MiXCR and keeps one entry per CDR3 protein. The sample includes 1.8 million or so distinct CDR3 sequences, 30% to 40% of them seen just once. The source of the sample is a study of blood T cells in healthy people across ages. The CDR3 loop spans 11 amino acids. Deletions cut 5 bases from V and 8 bases from J, with 9 bases between. CDR1 is MNHEY and CDR2 is SVGEGT in the germline V gene. The receptor comes from a human donor in good health. This chain connects TRBV6-2 or TRBV6-3 to TRBJ1-2; D is undetermined. The specimen was blood. The CDR3 bases are TGTGCCAGCAGTCCCATGAGGGGCTACACCTTC. Its translation is CASSPMRGYTF.